This entry features one TCR beta chain sequence. The antigen remains unidentified. This specimen comes from a study of shared clonotypes between healthy human individuals. Splitting of each subset's genomic DNA was done evenly across several immunoSEQ plates. The assay was immunoSEQ multiplex PCR, and TCRdb's table has in-frame clones only and misses some. The sample has some 2,400,000 clones, more than 90% seen once. Between the trimmed V and J ends, which lost 0 bases and 9 bases, there was a span of 18 bases. In germline, CDR1 is LNHDA, CDR2 SQIVND (reference sequence). The CDR3 spans 17 residues. Overall study results and limits: A handful of donors showed sharing of approximately 5% of naive CD4 clonotypes. Collection of samples was limited to blood; tissue repertoires likely differ.

Sequencing was performed on naive CD4+ T cells sorted from blood. Subset in this sample: CD45RA+ positively selected. This TCR was recovered from a man between 18 and 35 years old in good health. This chain joins TRBV19 and TRBJ1-6; D call uncertain. CDR3 nucleotide sequence: TGTGCCAGTAGTATAGATCGGGGTCTCTCCGAGAGTTCACCCCTCCACTTT. This translates into CASSIDRGLSESSPLHF.